This entry is about one T cell receptor (beta chain). V shed 4 bases and J 0 bases; nucleotides not matched to a gene: 6. This CDR3 comprises 18 residues. CDR1 is MGHRA, CDR2 YSYEKL, per germline. The data derive from a study of blood T cell repertoires in COVID-19. Turning to the study itself: The cDNA or gDNA used as material had been derived from T cells, B-cell-depleted T cells, or PBMCs.

Method: immunoSEQ multiplex PCR; TCRdb's copy keeps in-frame clones and lacks some. This sample has 300,000 to 500,000 clones, with over 75% found just once. This clonotype originated in a woman between 25 and 40 years old with acute COVID-19. J is TRBJ2-2 and V is TRBV4-1, with TRBD2 identical over 12 bases. The sequencing input was PBMCs or T cells enriched from blood (not recorded which). The CDR3 loop is CASSPRGLAGSNTGELFF. Here the CDR3 DNA reads TGCGCCAGCAGCCCTCGTGGACTAGCGGGATCGAACACCGGGGAGCTGTTTTTT.